This record looks at one T cell receptor (beta chain) sequence and its context. The antigen remains unidentified. This record comes from a study of beta chain features in type 1 diabetes. Turning to the study itself: Patients did not differ from healthy donors in age, gender or cell yield. Study outcomes and limitations: PCR might favor shorter templates, but any such skew would affect patients and controls equally.

The germline gives CDR1 SGHAT, CDR2 FQDESV (reference sequence). This CDR3 contains 14 residues. Trimming stripped 9 bases from V and 4 bases from J, with 17 bases between. TCRB transcripts that were expressed got sequenced, as all of the isolated RNA had been reverse transcribed. The table came from immunoSEQ multiplex PCR; TCRdb's copy has only in-frame clones and leaves some out. The sample lists more than 300,000 clones, about 12% occurring once. Populations isolated by sorting all had purity greater than 95%. The clonotype comes from a man aged 18 to 30 in good health. The specimen was naive CD4+ T cells from blood. The chain couples TRBV11-1 to TRBJ2-3, with D possibly TRBD1 on 7 matching bases. The CDR3 protein is CASEGWRGPDTQYF. As DNA, the CDR3 is TGTGCCAGTGAGGGGTGGAGGGGGCCAGATACGCAGTATTTT.